Here is one TCR beta chain with its context. This sample was taken from a study of blood T cell repertoires in COVID-19. J was trimmed by 8 bases and V by 3 bases; bases with no gene match: 8. CDR1 and CDR2 (germline): SEHNR, FQNEAQ (reference sequence). The length of the CDR3 is 15 residues. Only in-frame clones appear in the TCRdb table, and some are missing; sequencing was by immunoSEQ multiplex PCR. The table has 60,000 to 70,000 clones, 84% seen once; the top ten hold about 4.4%. V and J are TRBV7-9 and TRBJ2-1; 9 bases match TRBD1. Sequenced: peripheral blood. This sequence was found in a woman in her fifties or sixties with acute or convalescent COVID-19. This CDR3 is CASSFYWTGEDEQFF. The CDR3 bases are TGTGCCAGCAGCTTCTACTGGACAGGGGAAGATGAGCAGTTCTTC.